Below, 19 T cell receptor beta chains from the same sample are listed, as sequenced in a study of early T cells in non-severe SARS-CoV-2 infection. TCRdb redid the calling of the 5' RACE reads with MiXCR, one entry per CDR3 protein. Among about 55,000 distinct CDR3 sequences, 15% were seen once, and the ten largest hold over 8%. The source material was whole blood, sampled at baseline. Receptors were obtained from an adult who was a healthcare worker with PCR-confirmed SARS-CoV-2 infection or an uninfected control (not recorded which).

Details on this clonotype: A read error may be the cause here, since a much bigger clone is one base away. V gene TRBV11-3 combines with J gene TRBJ2-2; tentatively, D is TRBD1 or TRBD2 (5 bases each). Germline V gene lookup returns CDR1 SGHNT and CDR2 YENEEA. The CDR3 covers 14 residues. Here the CDR3 DNA reads TGTACCAGCAGCCCGAGGGGTAACACCGGGGAGCTGTTTTTT. Translating gives CTSSPRGNTGELFF. Full variable domain (outside the CDR3, taken from reference TRBV11-3 and TRBJ2-2): EAGVVQSPRYKIIEKKQPVAFWCNPISGHNTLYWYLQNLGQGPELLIRYENEEAVDDSQLPKDRFSAERLKGVDSTLKIQPAELGDSAVYLCTSSPRGNTGELFFGEGSRLTVL.

This clonotype was detected a few times. The chain is built from TRBV3-1 and TRBJ1-6; 9 nucleotides match TRBD1. V gave up 3 bases and J gave up 7 bases; unmatched junction bases: 4. The germline CDR1 and CDR2 sequences are LGHDT and YNNKEL (reference sequence). The CDR3 contains 15 residues. This CDR3 is CASSQQGQGNSPLHF. The CDR3 DNA sequence: TGTGCCAGCAGCCAGCAGGGACAGGGAAATTCACCCCTCCACTTT.

The chain recombines TRBV6-2 or TRBV6-3 with TRBJ2-1; D gene uncertain. CDR1 is MNHEY, CDR2 SVGEGT, per germline. CDR3 size: 11 residues. V lost 6 bases to trimming and J lost 9 bases, with 9 bases between them. CDR3 amino acids: CASSPAAEQFF. In DNA, the CDR3 is TGTGCCAGCAGCCCCGCCGCTGAGCAGTTCTTC.

In this sample, this clonotype turned up many times. The genes are TRBV20-1 and TRBJ2-5; D might be TRBD1 (5 bases). Germline CDR1 is DFQATT and CDR2 is SNEGSKA (reference sequence). The CDR3 has 12 residues. Trimming removed 2 bases at V and 1 base at J, with 5 bases between. The CDR3 DNA reads as TGCAGTGCTAGACAGGGCCAAGAGACCCAGTACTTC. Translating it yields CSARQGQETQYF.

This clonotype was picked up many times. The rearrangement uses TRBV11-2 and TRBJ2-7; 11 bases match TRBD1. The CDR3 sequence is 14 residues long. Germline CDR1 is SGHAT and CDR2 is FQNNGV. J was trimmed by 5 bases and V by 4 bases; bases with no gene match: 4. CDR3 DNA sequence: TGTGCCAGCAGCTCCCGGACAGGGGGCAACGAGCAGTACTTC. The encoded protein is CASSSRTGGNEQYF. Filled out from reference TRBV11-2 and TRBJ2-7, the complete variable domain reads EAGVAQSPRYKIIEKRQSVAFWCNPISGHATLYWYQQILGQGPKLLIQFQNNGVVDDSQLPKDRFSAERLKGVDSTLKIQPAKLEDSAVYLCASSSRTGGNEQYFGPGTRLTVT.

This clonotype was found many times. The V gene is TRBV6-1, the J gene TRBJ2-7, with TRBD1 identical over 8 bases. The trim removed 2 bases at V and 2 bases at J, leaving 8 bases unmatched. The CDR3 totals 16 residues. Looked up from germline, CDR1 is MNHNS and CDR2 is SASEGT. In DNA, the CDR3 is TGTGCCAGCAGTGAAAGGGTACCGGGACAGGCCTACGAGCAGTACTTC. Its translation is CASSERVPGQAYEQYF.

This clonotype was seen a handful of times. The chain combines TRBV10-3 with TRBJ2-2; 10 bases match TRBD1. The germline CDR1 and CDR2 sequences are ENHRY and SYGVKD. The length of the CDR3 is 15 residues. V lost 5 bases to trimming and J lost 6 bases; unmatched junction nucleotides: 6. Written as DNA, the CDR3 is TGTGCCATCAGTCTCGGGACAGGGGTCGCCGGGGAGCTGTTTTTT. Protein sequence: CAISLGTGVAGELFF.

This clonotype appeared a few times. This chain links TRBV6-6 with TRBJ2-7; D gene uncertain. From germline, CDR1 is MNHNY and CDR2 SVGAGI (reference sequence). V was shortened by 5 bases and J by 3 bases, with 11 bases between the two germline ends. The CDR3 has 13 amino acids. Here the CDR3 reads CASSQQTVYEQYF. The CDR3 DNA follows: TGTGCCAGCAGTCAACAGACGGTCTACGAGCAGTACTTC.

The table lists this clonotype with many counts. The chain is built from TRBV4-1 and TRBJ2-1; 8 positions agree with TRBD1. CDR1 is MGHRA and CDR2 is YSYEKL in the germline V gene. The CDR3 contains 13 residues. Trimming removed 0 bases from V and 14 bases from J; junction bases left unmatched: 6. Written as DNA, the CDR3 is TGCGCCAGCAGCCAAGAATCAGGGGGCGTAAAGTTCTTC. It codes for CASSQESGGVKFF.

The rearrangement uses TRBV7-9 and TRBJ1-1, with D maybe TRBD1 (6 bases). Per germline, CDR1 SEHNR and CDR2 FQNEAQ (reference sequence). This CDR3 has 17 residues. Between the trimmed V and J ends, which lost 5 bases and 0 bases, there was a span of 19 bases. The CDR3 DNA is TGTGCCAGCAGCCCCAAAACAGGGCTCGGCATGAACACTGAAGCTTTCTTT. Its protein product is CASSPKTGLGMNTEAFF. The full variable domain, with the rest looked up from reference TRBV7-9 and TRBJ1-1, is DTGVSQNPRHKITKRGQNVTFRCDPISEHNRLYWYRQTLGQGPEFLTYFQNEAQLEKSRLLSDRFSAERPKGSFSTLEIQRTEQGDSAMYLCASSPKTGLGMNTEAFFGQGTRLTVV.

The CDR3 DNA is TGTGCCAGTGCGGGGTTCTCCTACAATGAGCAGTTCTTC. Its protein is CASAGFSYNEQFF. The chain joins TRBV28 to TRBJ2-1, with D possibly matching TRBD2 (6 bases). V lost 9 bases, J lost 0 bases, and 9 bases lay in between. CDR3 length: 13 residues. CDR1 and CDR2 (germline): MDHEN, SYDVKM.

This clonotype appeared a few times. The chain recombines TRBV11-3 with TRBJ2-3; TRBD1 or TRBD2 may be the D gene (6 bases each). The CDR3 covers 14 residues. Germline-derived CDR1 and CDR2 are SGHNT and YENEEA. The ends were cut back, 5 bases at V and 1 base at J, with 10 bases in the middle. DNA of the CDR3: TGTGCCAGCAGCACGGGGGCCCGCACAGATACGCAGTATTTT. Residues: CASSTGARTDTQYF.

This CDR3 is CSARDWDFSSYNEQFF. The CDR3, as DNA: TGCAGTGCTAGAGATTGGGACTTTAGCTCCTACAATGAGCAGTTCTTC. The rearrangement joins TRBV20-1 to TRBJ2-1; D may be TRBD2 (6 bases). Germline CDR1 and CDR2: DFQATT and SNEGSKA (reference sequence). V dropped 0 bases and J dropped 0 bases, with 12 bases sitting between them. The CDR3 has 16 residues.

This clonotype was seen ten or more times. The V gene is TRBV4-1, the J gene TRBJ1-2; D call uncertain. Germline V gene sequence: CDR1 MGHRA, CDR2 YSYEKL. The CDR3 is made up of 16 amino acids. V gave up 4 bases and J gave up 8 bases, with 23 bases separating them. CDR3 DNA sequence: TGCGCCAGCAGCCCGAAAAGGAGCGACGGCCCTGGAGGCTACACCTTC. Amino acids: CASSPKRSDGPGGYTF.

The CDR3, as DNA: TGTGCCAGCAGTTCCACAGGAGCCTATGGCTACACCTTC. The encoded protein is CASSSTGAYGYTF. The chain links TRBV12-3 or TRBV12-4 to TRBJ1-2; possibly TRBD1 for D (5 bases). CDR3 size: 13 residues. Deletions cut 4 bases from V and 4 bases from J, with 10 bases between.

This clonotype was counted ten times or more. As DNA, the CDR3 is TGTGCCAGCAGTGAATACAATGAGCAGTTCTTC. It yields the protein CASSEYNEQFF. J is TRBJ2-1 and V is TRBV2; D not resolved. The CDR3 consists of 11 residues. V was shortened by 2 bases and J by 4 bases, with 0 bases between the two germline ends. Germline-derived CDR1 and CDR2 are SNHLY and FYNNEI.

This chain joins TRBV7-2 and TRBJ1-2, with 7 bases fitting TRBD1. The CDR3 totals 13 residues. Germline trimming cut 5 bases from V and 4 bases from J; bases unmatched to any gene: 4. The germline V gene has CDR1 SGHTA and CDR2 FQGNSA. The CDR3 bases are TGTGCCAGCAGCGTCGGACAGGCCTATGGCTACACCTTC. This sequence encodes CASSVGQAYGYTF.

Concerning this clonotype: This may be a read error: a much more frequent sequence differs by one nucleotide. V gene TRBV29-1 combines with J gene TRBJ2-7; D remains ambiguous. Trimming pared 5 bases from V and 1 base from J, leaving 18 bases between. Germline V gene lookup returns CDR1 SQVTM and CDR2 ANQGSEA. The CDR3 covers 15 residues. The CDR3, as DNA: TGCAGCGTTTTGCCGGGCGGACGACTTTCCTACGAGCAGTACTTC. This translates into CSVLPGGRLSYEQYF.

CDR3: CSATIWALAAPAGQGRDNEQFF. CDR3 in DNA: TGCAGTGCTACTATCTGGGCCCTGGCAGCACCCGCGGGACAGGGACGCGACAATGAGCAGTTCTTC. The chain is built from TRBV20-1 and TRBJ2-1, with 9 bases that match TRBD1. The CDR3 has 22 amino acids. The junction had 30 bases not matched to a gene; V was cut back by 4 bases and J by 5 bases. Germline values: CDR1 DFQATT, CDR2 SNEGSKA (reference sequence).